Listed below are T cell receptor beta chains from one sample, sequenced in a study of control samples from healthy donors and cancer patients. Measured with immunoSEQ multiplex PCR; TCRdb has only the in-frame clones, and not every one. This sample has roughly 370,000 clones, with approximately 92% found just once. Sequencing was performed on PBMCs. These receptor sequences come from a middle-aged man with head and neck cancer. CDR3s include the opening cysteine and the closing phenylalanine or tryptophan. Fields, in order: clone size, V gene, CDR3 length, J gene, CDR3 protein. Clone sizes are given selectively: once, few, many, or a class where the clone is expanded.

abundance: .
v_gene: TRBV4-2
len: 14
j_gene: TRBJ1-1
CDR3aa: CASSQDARNTEAFF

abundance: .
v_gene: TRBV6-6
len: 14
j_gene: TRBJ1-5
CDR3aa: CASRAGQYNQPQHF

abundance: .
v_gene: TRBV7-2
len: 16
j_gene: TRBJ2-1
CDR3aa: CASSSSGGKGMNEQFF

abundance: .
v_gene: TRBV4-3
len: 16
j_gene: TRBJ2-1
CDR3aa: CASSHLDRGRNNEQFF

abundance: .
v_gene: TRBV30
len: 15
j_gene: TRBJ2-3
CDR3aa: CAWNEDYGATDTQYF

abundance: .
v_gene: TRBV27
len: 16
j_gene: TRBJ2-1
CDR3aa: CASSAAGGAPYNEQFF

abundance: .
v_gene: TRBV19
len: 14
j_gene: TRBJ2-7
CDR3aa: CASRGVGENREQYF

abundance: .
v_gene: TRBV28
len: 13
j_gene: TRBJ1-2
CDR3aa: CASSPAGGSGYTF

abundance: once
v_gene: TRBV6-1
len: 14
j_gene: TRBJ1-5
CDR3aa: CASSDDRGIQPQHF

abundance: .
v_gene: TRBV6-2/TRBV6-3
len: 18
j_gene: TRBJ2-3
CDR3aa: CASSYNRNRGARVDTQYF

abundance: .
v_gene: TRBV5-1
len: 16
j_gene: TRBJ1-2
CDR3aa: CASSLGTGSEIVGYTF

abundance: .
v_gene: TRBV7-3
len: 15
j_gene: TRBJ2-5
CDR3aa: CASSLGDRNEETQYF

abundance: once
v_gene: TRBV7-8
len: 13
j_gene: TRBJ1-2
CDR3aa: CASTVTGRDGYTF

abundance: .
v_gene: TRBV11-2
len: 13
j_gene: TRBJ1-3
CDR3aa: CAGSLVSGNTIYF

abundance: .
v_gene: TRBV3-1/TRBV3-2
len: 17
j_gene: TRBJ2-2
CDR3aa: CASSPFPIAGLTGELFF

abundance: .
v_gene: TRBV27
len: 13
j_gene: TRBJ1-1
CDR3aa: CASRQQENTEAFF

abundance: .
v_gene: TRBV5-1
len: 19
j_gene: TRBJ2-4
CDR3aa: CASSLVQVPAGSAKNIQYF

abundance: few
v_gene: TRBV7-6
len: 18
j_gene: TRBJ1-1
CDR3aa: CASSLAILGAAVNTEAFF

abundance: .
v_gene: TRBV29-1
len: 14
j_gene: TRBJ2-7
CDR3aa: CSVSPGQGDYEQYF

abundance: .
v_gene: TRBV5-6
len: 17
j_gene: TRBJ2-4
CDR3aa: CASSLYSGGRASYIQYF

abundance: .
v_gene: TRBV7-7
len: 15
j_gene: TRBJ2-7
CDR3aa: CASSLVAGPSYEQYF

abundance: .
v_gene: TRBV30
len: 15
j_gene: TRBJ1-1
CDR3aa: CAWRRAGRLNTEAFF

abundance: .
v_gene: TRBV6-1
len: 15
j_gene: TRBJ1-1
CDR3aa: CASSDRSAMNTEAFF

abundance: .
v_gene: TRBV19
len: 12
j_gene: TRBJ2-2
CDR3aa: CASSIRGGELFF